This is a list of T cell receptor beta chains from one sample in a study of response to subunit inactivated influenza vaccine. Each CDR3 protein gets one entry after TCRdb re-called the RT-PCR reads with MiXCR. The profile covers about 190,000 distinct CDR3 sequences, with 14% appearing a single time and 26% taken by the ten largest. The sample in question was CD8+ T cells sorted from PBMCs, obtained 5 days after vaccination. Receptors originate from a man in his fifties or sixties who received an inactivated influenza vaccine. CDR3s include the opening cysteine and the closing phenylalanine or tryptophan. A D gene is named only where the DNA matches it firmly. Not all rows give a size; the values are once, few, many and, for expanded clones, a class.

D gene: TRBD2; V gene: TRBV28; J gene: TRBJ2-7; clone size: medium-sized; CDR3 DNA: TGTGCCAGCAGTATCTCGACTAGCGGGGACTCCTACGAGCAGTACTTC; CDR3 protein: CASSISTSGDSYEQYF
D gene: NA; V gene: TRBV2; J gene: TRBJ1-4; clone size: few; CDR3 DNA: TGTGCCAGCAGTGAATCCAGAGCCACAACTAATGAAAAACTGTTTTTT; CDR3 protein: CASSESRATTNEKLFF
D gene: NA; V gene: TRBV6-6; J gene: TRBJ2-3; clone size: NA; CDR3 DNA: TGTGCCAGCAGTGGTCGGTCAGATACGCAGTATTTT; CDR3 protein: CASSGRSDTQYF
D gene: NA; V gene: TRBV29-1; J gene: TRBJ1-1; clone size: few; CDR3 DNA: TGCAGCGTTGAAGCCCCCGACCGGGGGGCTGAAGCTTTCTTT; CDR3 protein: CSVEAPDRGAEAFF
D gene: NA; V gene: TRBV6-1; J gene: TRBJ2-2; clone size: few; CDR3 DNA: TGTGCCAGCAAGTCAGCGCCCTGGACGAACACCGGGGAGCTGTTTTTT; CDR3 protein: CASKSAPWTNTGELFF
D gene: TRBD1; V gene: TRBV9; J gene: TRBJ2-2; clone size: NA; CDR3 DNA: TGTGCCAGCAGCCCAGGGACAGGGGTTAACGGGGAGCTGTTTTTT; CDR3 protein: CASSPGTGVNGELFF
D gene: NA; V gene: TRBV27; J gene: TRBJ2-3; clone size: few; CDR3 DNA: TGTGCCAGCAGCCGACTGGCAGACTACACAGATACGCAGTATTTT; CDR3 protein: CASSRLADYTDTQYF
D gene: NA; V gene: TRBV7-9; J gene: TRBJ2-3; clone size: few; CDR3 DNA: TGTGCCAGCAGCTTAGCCCAGGTTCATAGCACAGATACGCAGTATTTT; CDR3 protein: CASSLAQVHSTDTQYF
D gene: TRBD1; V gene: TRBV20-1; J gene: TRBJ2-2; clone size: NA; CDR3 DNA: TGCAGTGCTAGGGGGGACAGATTCACCGGGGAGCTGTTTTTT; CDR3 protein: CSARGDRFTGELFF
D gene: NA; V gene: TRBV19; J gene: TRBJ2-1; clone size: NA; CDR3 DNA: TGTGCCAGTAAATACATCAATGAGCAGTTCTTC; CDR3 protein: CASKYINEQFF
D gene: NA; V gene: TRBV6-1; J gene: TRBJ1-1; clone size: NA; CDR3 DNA: TGTGCCAGCAGCTCCCTCGACAGAAACACTGAAGCTTTCTTT; CDR3 protein: CASSSLDRNTEAFF
D gene: TRBD1; V gene: TRBV15; J gene: TRBJ2-7; clone size: few; CDR3 DNA: TGTGCCACCAGCAAGGGACAGGGGGGAACCTACGAGCAGTACTTC; CDR3 protein: CATSKGQGGTYEQYF
D gene: NA; V gene: TRBV27; J gene: TRBJ2-7; clone size: NA; CDR3 DNA: TGTGCCAGCAGTCCTGATCGGGACACATTAACCTACGAGCAGTACTTC; CDR3 protein: CASSPDRDTLTYEQYF
D gene: TRBD1; V gene: TRBV27; J gene: TRBJ2-1; clone size: many; CDR3 DNA: TGTGCCAGCAGTCCGTCGGACAGGGTGGAGCAGTTCTTC; CDR3 protein: CASSPSDRVEQFF
D gene: NA; V gene: TRBV7-9; J gene: TRBJ2-1; clone size: NA; CDR3 DNA: TGTGCCAGCAGCCCGCAGCGATACAATGAGCAGTTCTTC; CDR3 protein: CASSPQRYNEQFF
D gene: NA; V gene: TRBV29-1; J gene: TRBJ2-4; clone size: NA; CDR3 DNA: TGCAGCGTTGAAACCGCAGCCAAAAACATTCAGTACTTC; CDR3 protein: CSVETAAKNIQYF
D gene: TRBD2; V gene: TRBV7-9; J gene: TRBJ2-5; clone size: few; CDR3 DNA: TGTGCCAGCAGCCGGACTAGCGGGGGCCTCCAAGAGACCCAGTACTTC; CDR3 protein: CASSRTSGGLQETQYF
D gene: TRBD2; V gene: TRBV20-1; J gene: TRBJ2-5; clone size: NA; CDR3 DNA: TGCAGTGCTAGTATCGAGCGGGGGCTAAAAGAGACCCAGTACTTC; CDR3 protein: CSASIERGLKETQYF
D gene: TRBD1; V gene: TRBV11-2; J gene: TRBJ2-7; clone size: few; CDR3 DNA: TGTGCCAGCAGCTTAGTTTCCGGGACAGGGGGCTCCTACGAGCAGTACTTC; CDR3 protein: CASSLVSGTGGSYEQYF
D gene: NA; V gene: TRBV20-1; J gene: TRBJ2-7; clone size: many; CDR3 DNA: TGCAGTGCTAGACCCACCACAGGGTTTAGCTACGAGCAGTACTTC; CDR3 protein: CSARPTTGFSYEQYF
D gene: NA; V gene: TRBV5-1; J gene: TRBJ2-1; clone size: NA; CDR3 DNA: TGCGCCAGCTACCAAGCTGGAGAGCAGTTCTTC; CDR3 protein: CASYQAGEQFF
D gene: TRBD1; V gene: TRBV24-1; J gene: TRBJ2-3; clone size: NA; CDR3 DNA: TGTGCCACCAGTGAGGTCGGACAGGGGATCCCTTTCACAGATACGCAGTATTTT; CDR3 protein: CATSEVGQGIPFTDTQYF
D gene: NA; V gene: TRBV4-1; J gene: TRBJ1-5; clone size: NA; CDR3 DNA: TGCGCCAGCAGCCATTTATGGAAGAGGGGCCAGCCCCAGCATTTT; CDR3 protein: CASSHLWKRGQPQHF
D gene: TRBD2; V gene: TRBV20-1; J gene: TRBJ2-1; clone size: NA; CDR3 DNA: TGCAGTGCTAGGGCACTGGGGCGGGGGGTTGACAATGAGCAGTTCTTC; CDR3 protein: CSARALGRGVDNEQFF
D gene: NA; V gene: TRBV9; J gene: TRBJ1-2; clone size: few; CDR3 DNA: TGTGCCAGCAGCGTAAATCCCGGTCAGGCGGACTATGGCTACACCTTC; CDR3 protein: CASSVNPGQADYGYTF
D gene: NA; V gene: TRBV7-9; J gene: TRBJ2-1; clone size: NA; CDR3 DNA: TGTGCCAGCAGCTTAATCCCGGGGCACGGATCCTACAATGAGCAGTTCTTC; CDR3 protein: CASSLIPGHGSYNEQFF
D gene: TRBD1; V gene: TRBV2; J gene: TRBJ1-4; clone size: NA; CDR3 DNA: TGTGCCAGCAGTGATTTCGGGACAGCAACTAATGAAAAACTGTTTTTT; CDR3 protein: CASSDFGTATNEKLFF
D gene: TRBD1; V gene: TRBV7-9; J gene: TRBJ2-2; clone size: NA; CDR3 DNA: TGTGCCAGCAGCCCCCGGGACAGCCTTGGGAGGGAGCTGTTTTTT; CDR3 protein: CASSPRDSLGRELFF
D gene: NA; V gene: TRBV10-3; J gene: TRBJ2-7; clone size: few; CDR3 DNA: TGTGCCATCAGTGAGTCGGGTGCCGAGCAGTACTTC; CDR3 protein: CAISESGAEQYF
D gene: NA; V gene: TRBV4-3; J gene: TRBJ2-7; clone size: many; CDR3 DNA: TGCGCCAGCAGCCAGGGAAGGGTTACCGAGCAGTACTTC; CDR3 protein: CASSQGRVTEQYF
D gene: TRBD2; V gene: TRBV7-9; J gene: TRBJ2-5; clone size: many; CDR3 DNA: TGTGCCAGCAGCCGTCGGGGGGTCCAAGAGACCCAGTACTTC; CDR3 protein: CASSRRGVQETQYF
D gene: NA; V gene: TRBV5-5; J gene: TRBJ1-6; clone size: NA; CDR3 DNA: TGTGCCAGGGGCCTGGGGCGGAATTCACCCCTCCACTTT; CDR3 protein: CARGLGRNSPLHF
D gene: NA; V gene: TRBV5-1; J gene: TRBJ1-2; clone size: many; CDR3 DNA: TGCGCCAGCAGAGAGCAGGGTACACTCAACTATGGCTACACCTTC; CDR3 protein: CASREQGTLNYGYTF
D gene: NA; V gene: TRBV11-2; J gene: TRBJ1-3; clone size: NA; CDR3 DNA: TGTGCCAGCAGAGATAGCTCTGGAAACACCATATATTTT; CDR3 protein: CASRDSSGNTIYF
D gene: NA; V gene: TRBV6-1; J gene: TRBJ2-3; clone size: NA; CDR3 DNA: TGTGCCAGCAGTGAAGCCCTTAGCGGCACAGATACGCAGTATTTT; CDR3 protein: CASSEALSGTDTQYF
D gene: NA; V gene: TRBV2; J gene: TRBJ2-5; clone size: NA; CDR3 DNA: TGTGCCAGCAGTGAAGCGCTCAGGGTAGGAGAGACCCAGTACTTC; CDR3 protein: CASSEALRVGETQYF
D gene: NA; V gene: TRBV7-9; J gene: TRBJ2-2; clone size: few; CDR3 DNA: TGTGCCAGCAGCTCCCGGGGGATAGGCCCCGGGGAGCTGTTTTTT; CDR3 protein: CASSSRGIGPGELFF
D gene: TRBD1; V gene: TRBV27; J gene: TRBJ2-7; clone size: NA; CDR3 DNA: TGTGCCAGCAGTTCGTCAACAGGGGTAGTGGTCTACGAGCAGTACTTC; CDR3 protein: CASSSSTGVVVYEQYF
D gene: TRBD2; V gene: TRBV7-9; J gene: TRBJ2-1; clone size: few; CDR3 DNA: TGTGCCAGTCCCTCGCGGGGGGGTTGGGATGAGCAGTTCTTC; CDR3 protein: CASPSRGGWDEQFF
D gene: NA; V gene: TRBV29-1; J gene: TRBJ1-2; clone size: few; CDR3 DNA: TGCAGCGTTCCTGAAGTGGGGGGCTACACCTTC; CDR3 protein: CSVPEVGGYTF
D gene: NA; V gene: TRBV14; J gene: TRBJ2-3; clone size: NA; CDR3 DNA: TGTGCCAGCAGCCAAGGTATCTCCTACGGGGATACGCAGTATTTT; CDR3 protein: CASSQGISYGDTQYF
D gene: NA; V gene: TRBV28; J gene: TRBJ1-3; clone size: few; CDR3 DNA: TGTGCCAGCAGTTTATTATACTCTGGAAACACCATATATTTT; CDR3 protein: CASSLLYSGNTIYF
D gene: TRBD2; V gene: TRBV28; J gene: TRBJ2-3; clone size: NA; CDR3 DNA: TGTGCCAGCAGTTTAGGGACTAGCGGGGTCACAGATACGCAGTATTTT; CDR3 protein: CASSLGTSGVTDTQYF
D gene: NA; V gene: TRBV4-3; J gene: TRBJ1-5; clone size: few; CDR3 DNA: TGCGCCAGCAGCCAAGATGATAGAAGGGAGCGTGGACAGCCCCAGCATTTT; CDR3 protein: CASSQDDRRERGQPQHF
D gene: TRBD2; V gene: TRBV28; J gene: TRBJ2-5; clone size: NA; CDR3 DNA: TGTGCCAGCAGTTACGGGGAGGGATCAACCCGAGCGGACCAAGAGACCCAGTACTTC; CDR3 protein: CASSYGEGSTRADQETQYF
D gene: TRBD2; V gene: TRBV9; J gene: TRBJ2-7; clone size: few; CDR3 DNA: TGTGCCAGCAGCGTGGGAGCGGGAAAAACCTACGAGCAGTACTTC; CDR3 protein: CASSVGAGKTYEQYF
D gene: NA; V gene: TRBV11-2; J gene: TRBJ2-7; clone size: few; CDR3 DNA: TGTGCCAGCAGCTTAGATGACGGCTCCTACGAGCAGTACTTC; CDR3 protein: CASSLDDGSYEQYF
D gene: TRBD2; V gene: TRBV3-1; J gene: TRBJ2-5; clone size: NA; CDR3 DNA: TGTGCCAGCAGCTCAACTAGCAGCGGGGGGGCCGGAGAGGAGACCCAGTACTTC; CDR3 protein: CASSSTSSGGAGEETQYF
D gene: NA; V gene: TRBV29-1; J gene: TRBJ1-1; clone size: many; CDR3 DNA: TGCAGCGTTGGCGGTATAAACACTGAAGCTTTCTTT; CDR3 protein: CSVGGINTEAFF
D gene: TRBD1; V gene: TRBV6-2/TRBV6-3; J gene: TRBJ1-1; clone size: few; CDR3 DNA: TGTGCCAGCAGTTTGTTGGGACAGGGGAGCCTGAACACTGAAGCTTTCTTT; CDR3 protein: CASSLLGQGSLNTEAFF
D gene: NA; V gene: TRBV7-9; J gene: TRBJ2-3; clone size: few; CDR3 DNA: TGTGCCAGCAACCGAAGGGATACGCAGTATTTT; CDR3 protein: CASNRRDTQYF
D gene: NA; V gene: TRBV7-8; J gene: TRBJ2-5; clone size: NA; CDR3 DNA: TGTGCCAGCAGCTTAGGGGCCTCCCATTGGGTAGAGACCCAGTACTTC; CDR3 protein: CASSLGASHWVETQYF
D gene: NA; V gene: TRBV28; J gene: TRBJ1-3; clone size: few; CDR3 DNA: TGTGCCAGCAGGGTCGGTGGAAACACCATATATTTT; CDR3 protein: CASRVGGNTIYF
D gene: NA; V gene: TRBV5-1; J gene: TRBJ2-3; clone size: NA; CDR3 DNA: TGCGCCAGCAGCTTGTTGCGAACAGATACGCAGTATTTT; CDR3 protein: CASSLLRTDTQYF
D gene: NA; V gene: TRBV10-3; J gene: TRBJ2-6; clone size: NA; CDR3 DNA: TGTGCCGCCTCTGGGGCCAACGTCCTGACTTTC; CDR3 protein: CAASGANVLTF